This is a list of T cell receptor beta chains from one sample in a study of type 1 and type 2 diabetes patients. TCRdb itself ran the multiplex PCR reads through MiXCR, one entry per CDR3 protein. This sample carries about 270,000 distinct CDR3 sequences, roughly 48% of them seen once, and the ten largest clones take about 13%. What was sequenced was peripheral blood mononuclear cells (PBMCs). Receptors originate from a man aged 18 to 29 with type 2 diabetes. Each CDR3 is given with its conserved first and last residue. Each record gives: J gene, D gene, clone size, V gene, CDR3 DNA, CDR3 protein. A D gene is named only where the DNA matches it firmly. Size values are once, few and many counts, or a class for expanded clones, and some rows have none.

J gene: TRBJ1-5; D gene: -; clone size: -; V gene: TRBV30; CDR3 DNA: TGTGCCTGGAGCAAGCTTTCGGGTCAGCCCCAGCATTTT; CDR3 protein: CAWSKLSGQPQHF
J gene: TRBJ1-2; D gene: -; clone size: -; V gene: TRBV12-3/TRBV12-4; CDR3 DNA: TGTGCCAGCACCAACCTGCGGGGCGGTACTGGCTACACCTTC; CDR3 protein: CASTNLRGGTGYTF
J gene: TRBJ2-7; D gene: -; clone size: -; V gene: TRBV12-3/TRBV12-4; CDR3 DNA: TGTGCCAGCCTGATCACCGGGGAGCTGTACGAGCAGTACTTC; CDR3 protein: CASLITGELYEQYF
J gene: TRBJ1-4; D gene: TRBD1; clone size: once; V gene: TRBV2; CDR3 DNA: TGTGCCAGCAGTGTTGCGGAGACAGGGGGGAATGAAAAACTGTTTTTT; CDR3 protein: CASSVAETGGNEKLFF
J gene: TRBJ1-3; D gene: -; clone size: once; V gene: TRBV2; CDR3 DNA: TGTGCCAGCAGCTTAGGAGGGGTCGGAAACACCATATATTTT; CDR3 protein: CASSLGGVGNTIYF
J gene: TRBJ1-1; D gene: TRBD1; clone size: few; V gene: TRBV15; CDR3 DNA: TGTGCCACCAGCACCCGGACAGGAACTGAAGCTTTCTTT; CDR3 protein: CATSTRTGTEAFF
J gene: TRBJ2-7; D gene: TRBD1; clone size: many; V gene: TRBV19; CDR3 DNA: TGTGCCAGCAGCATTGGACAGGCCTACGAGCAGTACTTC; CDR3 protein: CASSIGQAYEQYF
J gene: TRBJ1-6; D gene: -; clone size: -; V gene: TRBV20-1; CDR3 DNA: TGCAGTGCTAGGGATCCAGGCGGCCTCCACTTT; CDR3 protein: CSARDPGGLHF
J gene: TRBJ2-7; D gene: TRBD2; clone size: -; V gene: TRBV28; CDR3 DNA: TGTGCCAGCACCCACGGGGGGGCCTACGAGCAGTACTTC; CDR3 protein: CASTHGGAYEQYF
J gene: TRBJ2-7; D gene: -; clone size: -; V gene: TRBV7-2; CDR3 DNA: TGTGCCAGCAGCTTACCCCAAGTCTACGAGCAGTACTTC; CDR3 protein: CASSLPQVYEQYF
J gene: TRBJ2-7; D gene: -; clone size: -; V gene: TRBV9; CDR3 DNA: TGTGCCAGCAGCGTAGGAGGTCAGGGAAGCTCCTACGAGCAGTACTTC; CDR3 protein: CASSVGGQGSSYEQYF
J gene: TRBJ2-5; D gene: TRBD2; clone size: -; V gene: TRBV6-6; CDR3 DNA: TGTGCCATCAGTGAAAGGCTAGCGGGATGGGAGACCCAGCACTTC; CDR3 protein: CAISERLAGWETQHF
J gene: TRBJ1-2; D gene: -; clone size: -; V gene: TRBV7-2; CDR3 DNA: TGTGCCAGCAGCGCCCCCCCCGGCAGGGAGTTTGGCTACACCTTC; CDR3 protein: CASSAPPGREFGYTF
J gene: TRBJ2-2; D gene: -; clone size: -; V gene: TRBV5-5; CDR3 DNA: TGTGCCAGCAGCAGGACAGCTGGGAACACCGGGGAGCTGTTTTTT; CDR3 protein: CASSRTAGNTGELFF
J gene: TRBJ2-3; D gene: TRBD2; clone size: few; V gene: TRBV20-1; CDR3 DNA: TGCAGTGCACCCACCCCGGGGGCGGGGGGAAATACGCAGTATTTT; CDR3 protein: CSAPTPGAGGNTQYF
J gene: TRBJ2-5; D gene: -; clone size: -; V gene: TRBV24-1; CDR3 DNA: TGTGCCAGCAGTTTATACAGGGCGCGGCAAGAGACCCAGTACTTC; CDR3 protein: CASSLYRARQETQYF
J gene: TRBJ1-1; D gene: -; clone size: -; V gene: TRBV27; CDR3 DNA: TGTGCCAGCAGTTTGTCGATCGGTAGTGCCACTGAAGCTTTCTTT; CDR3 protein: CASSLSIGSATEAFF
J gene: TRBJ2-6; D gene: -; clone size: few; V gene: TRBV15; CDR3 DNA: TGTGCCACCAGCACAGTGACGGGCTCTGGGGCCAACGTCCTGACTTTC; CDR3 protein: CATSTVTGSGANVLTF
J gene: TRBJ2-6; D gene: -; clone size: many; V gene: TRBV10-3; CDR3 DNA: TGTGCCACCAATCGGGACGTAAGCTCTGGGGCCAACGTCCTGACTTTC; CDR3 protein: CATNRDVSSGANVLTF
J gene: TRBJ1-4; D gene: TRBD1; clone size: -; V gene: TRBV19; CDR3 DNA: TGTGCCAGTAGTATACAAGGGACAGCAACTAATGAAAAACTGTTTTTT; CDR3 protein: CASSIQGTATNEKLFF
J gene: TRBJ1-5; D gene: -; clone size: -; V gene: TRBV25-1; CDR3 DNA: TGTGCCAGCAGTAGAGACAGCGAAAATCAGCCCCAGCATTTT; CDR3 protein: CASSRDSENQPQHF
J gene: TRBJ2-7; D gene: -; clone size: few; V gene: TRBV6-1; CDR3 DNA: TGTGCCAGCAGTGTCGTCCAAGGGGCAGGGGACGAGCAGTACTTC; CDR3 protein: CASSVVQGAGDEQYF
J gene: TRBJ1-2; D gene: TRBD1; clone size: -; V gene: TRBV4-1; CDR3 DNA: TGCGCCAGCACCGGACAGGGGGGTGGCTACACCTTC; CDR3 protein: CASTGQGGGYTF
J gene: TRBJ2-6; D gene: -; clone size: many; V gene: TRBV10-2; CDR3 DNA: TGCGCCAGCAGTGTAGGCCTGGGCTCTGGGGCCAACGTCCTGACTTTC; CDR3 protein: CASSVGLGSGANVLTF
J gene: TRBJ2-7; D gene: -; clone size: -; V gene: TRBV11-2; CDR3 DNA: TGTGCCAGCAGCTTGAAAACCCCGGGGCTGGGGTCCTACGAGCAGTACTTC; CDR3 protein: CASSLKTPGLGSYEQYF
J gene: TRBJ2-7; D gene: -; clone size: few; V gene: TRBV7-2; CDR3 DNA: TGTGCCAGCAGCTTAGGTAAAGGGACCTACGAGCAGTACTTC; CDR3 protein: CASSLGKGTYEQYF
J gene: TRBJ1-2; D gene: -; clone size: -; V gene: TRBV12-5; CDR3 DNA: TGTGCTAGTGGTTTGGTACTAGGGGGGGGCTCTGGCTACACCTTC; CDR3 protein: CASGLVLGGGSGYTF
J gene: TRBJ2-1; D gene: TRBD2; clone size: -; V gene: TRBV20-1; CDR3 DNA: TGCAGTGCTAGGCTAGCGGGAGGAAATGAGCAGTTCTTC; CDR3 protein: CSARLAGGNEQFF
J gene: TRBJ2-7; D gene: -; clone size: many; V gene: TRBV15; CDR3 DNA: TGTGCCACCAGCAGAGACCTCGAACAGTACGAGCAGTACTTC; CDR3 protein: CATSRDLEQYEQYF
J gene: TRBJ2-1; D gene: -; clone size: once; V gene: TRBV6-5; CDR3 DNA: TGTGCCAGCAGTTACCTTGAGGGAAATGAGCAGTTCTTC; CDR3 protein: CASSYLEGNEQFF
J gene: TRBJ2-5; D gene: -; clone size: -; V gene: TRBV9; CDR3 DNA: TGTGCCAGCAGCGTAGGATCCGGGGGCGGAGAGACCCAGTACTTC; CDR3 protein: CASSVGSGGGETQYF
J gene: TRBJ2-7; D gene: -; clone size: -; V gene: TRBV20-1; CDR3 DNA: TGCAGTGCCCAGCAGGGGAACGAGCAGTACTTC; CDR3 protein: CSAQQGNEQYF
J gene: TRBJ2-1; D gene: TRBD2; clone size: few; V gene: TRBV30; CDR3 DNA: TGTGCCTGGAGTAACAGCGGGATCGGAGATGTTGAGCAGTTCTTC; CDR3 protein: CAWSNSGIGDVEQFF
J gene: TRBJ2-2; D gene: TRBD2; clone size: few; V gene: TRBV20-1; CDR3 DNA: TGCAGTGCTAGACCCGGACTAGCGAACACCGGGGAGCTGTTTTTT; CDR3 protein: CSARPGLANTGELFF
J gene: TRBJ2-5; D gene: -; clone size: -; V gene: TRBV25-1; CDR3 DNA: TGTGCCAGCGGTGAATATAAGGGGTCCGGGACAATAGAGACCCAGTACTTC; CDR3 protein: CASGEYKGSGTIETQYF
J gene: TRBJ1-6; D gene: TRBD1; clone size: few; V gene: TRBV19; CDR3 DNA: TGTGCCAGTAGTATCAAGACAGGGGATTCACCCCTCCACTTT; CDR3 protein: CASSIKTGDSPLHF
J gene: TRBJ2-5; D gene: TRBD2; clone size: -; V gene: TRBV19; CDR3 DNA: TGTGCCAGTAGTAGACTAGCGGGAGCCAACCTAGAAGAGACCCAGTACTTC; CDR3 protein: CASSRLAGANLEETQYF
J gene: TRBJ2-7; D gene: TRBD1; clone size: -; V gene: TRBV12-5; CDR3 DNA: TGTGCTAGTGAGGGGGACAGGGGCTTCTACGAGCAGTACTTC; CDR3 protein: CASEGDRGFYEQYF
J gene: TRBJ2-7; D gene: TRBD1; clone size: -; V gene: TRBV20-1; CDR3 DNA: TGCAGTGCTAGAGGAGGGGGCGCCGAGCAGTACTTC; CDR3 protein: CSARGGGAEQYF
J gene: TRBJ2-2; D gene: -; clone size: -; V gene: TRBV7-3; CDR3 DNA: TGTGCCAGCAGCCTACAATTGGCAACCGGGGAGCTGTTTTTT; CDR3 protein: CASSLQLATGELFF
J gene: TRBJ2-7; D gene: -; clone size: once; V gene: TRBV11-2; CDR3 DNA: TGTGCCAGCAGCTTGCAGGCGGGTGAGCAGTACTTC; CDR3 protein: CASSLQAGEQYF
J gene: TRBJ1-5; D gene: -; clone size: -; V gene: TRBV28; CDR3 DNA: TGTGCCAGCAGTTTGGTGGCCGGGAGTCAGCCCCAGCATTTT; CDR3 protein: CASSLVAGSQPQHF
J gene: TRBJ2-7; D gene: -; clone size: -; V gene: TRBV12-3/TRBV12-4; CDR3 DNA: TGTGCCAGCAGTCGGGCAGGGTCCTACGAGCAGTACTTC; CDR3 protein: CASSRAGSYEQYF
J gene: TRBJ2-1; D gene: -; clone size: -; V gene: TRBV5-5; CDR3 DNA: TGTGCCAGCAGCTTTAGATCGGCTAGCGAGTACAATGAGCAGTTCTTC; CDR3 protein: CASSFRSASEYNEQFF
J gene: TRBJ1-2; D gene: -; clone size: -; V gene: TRBV19; CDR3 DNA: TGTGCCAGTAGAGATGGGGGGGCTGGCGGCTATGGCTACACCTTC; CDR3 protein: CASRDGGAGGYGYTF